The rows below give T cell receptor beta chains drawn from one sample of a study of TIL therapy for anti-PD-1-resistant metastatic lung cancer. Produced via immunoSEQ multiplex PCR; TCRdb's table is partial and in-frame only. This sample has over 20,000 clones; approximately 72% occur once, and the top ten carry 7% to 9.5%. The sample here was tumor tissue, taken at baseline. These receptor sequences come from a person between 25 and 79 years old with non-small cell lung cancer. Both conserved end residues are part of each CDR3. Each record gives: V gene, D gene, J gene, clone size, CDR3 protein, CDR3 DNA. A D gene is named only where the DNA matches it firmly. A clone size is listed for some rows: how often the clone was seen (once, few, many), or a class if it is expanded.

v_call: TRBV10-2; d_call: .; j_call: TRBJ2-2; clone_size: few; cdr3_aa: CASSEAFGELFF; cdr3_nt: TGCGCCAGCAGTGAGGCCTTCGGGGAGCTGTTTTTT
v_call: TRBV29-1; d_call: TRBD1; j_call: TRBJ1-5; clone_size: .; cdr3_aa: CSVRGRGQPQHF; cdr3_nt: TGCAGCGTCCGGGGCAGGGGGCAGCCCCAGCATTTT
v_call: TRBV30; d_call: .; j_call: TRBJ1-2; clone_size: few; cdr3_aa: CAWRGRAGRGYTF; cdr3_nt: TGTGCCTGGAGAGGCAGGGCTGGTCGGGGCTACACCTTC
v_call: TRBV5-6; d_call: .; j_call: TRBJ2-7; clone_size: .; cdr3_aa: CASSLTYRVYEQYF; cdr3_nt: TGTGCCAGCAGCTTAACATACAGGGTTTACGAGCAGTACTTC
v_call: TRBV19; d_call: .; j_call: TRBJ2-1; clone_size: .; cdr3_aa: CASSQTRGGVEQFF; cdr3_nt: TGTGCCAGTAGTCAGACAAGGGGGGGAGTTGAGCAGTTCTTC
v_call: TRBV7-2; d_call: TRBD2; j_call: TRBJ2-2; clone_size: .; cdr3_aa: CASSLFGGTSSTGELFF; cdr3_nt: TGTGCCAGCAGCTTATTCGGGGGGACTAGTTCCACCGGGGAGCTGTTTTTT
v_call: TRBV6-5; d_call: TRBD2; j_call: TRBJ2-7; clone_size: .; cdr3_aa: CASKVTSGGTYEQYF; cdr3_nt: TGTGCCAGCAAAGTAACTAGCGGGGGGACCTACGAGCAGTACTTC
v_call: TRBV7-2; d_call: TRBD2; j_call: TRBJ2-1; clone_size: .; cdr3_aa: CASSLGFFAWGGADEQFF; cdr3_nt: TGTGCCAGCAGCTTAGGGTTTTTTGCGTGGGGGGGAGCGGATGAGCAGTTCTTC
v_call: TRBV12-5; d_call: TRBD1; j_call: TRBJ1-4; clone_size: .; cdr3_aa: CASGLGAGTGPEKLFF; cdr3_nt: TGTGCTAGTGGTTTGGGAGCCGGGACAGGGCCCGAAAAACTGTTTTTT
v_call: TRBV6-1; d_call: .; j_call: TRBJ1-1; clone_size: few; cdr3_aa: CASSEETLGGTETEAFF; cdr3_nt: TGTGCCAGCAGTGAAGAAACCTTGGGTGGGACGGAGACTGAAGCTTTCTTT
v_call: TRBV6-6; d_call: TRBD1; j_call: TRBJ1-6; clone_size: .; cdr3_aa: CASSYSTGAGSPLHF; cdr3_nt: TGTGCCAGCAGTTACTCGACAGGGGCGGGATCACCCCTCCACTTT
v_call: TRBV6-5; d_call: .; j_call: TRBJ1-1; clone_size: .; cdr3_aa: CASSYKGWTEAFF; cdr3_nt: TGTGCCAGCAGTTACAAGGGCTGGACTGAAGCTTTCTTT
v_call: TRBV27; d_call: TRBD1; j_call: TRBJ1-2; clone_size: few; cdr3_aa: CASSLSGTGGGYTF; cdr3_nt: TGTGCCAGCAGTTTAAGTGGGACAGGCGGTGGCTACACCTTC
v_call: TRBV19; d_call: .; j_call: TRBJ1-2; clone_size: .; cdr3_aa: CASSRSRGNYGYTF; cdr3_nt: TGTGCCAGTAGCCGCTCGCGGGGGAACTATGGCTACACCTTC
v_call: TRBV9; d_call: TRBD1; j_call: TRBJ1-2; clone_size: .; cdr3_aa: CASSTSFDRGHGYTF; cdr3_nt: TGTGCCAGCAGCACCTCATTTGACAGGGGGCATGGCTACACCTTC
v_call: TRBV2; d_call: .; j_call: TRBJ2-7; clone_size: .; cdr3_aa: CASSPQMYEQYF; cdr3_nt: TGTGCCAGCAGTCCACAGATGTACGAGCAGTACTTC
v_call: TRBV10-2; d_call: TRBD1; j_call: TRBJ1-2; clone_size: few; cdr3_aa: CATIGQDYGYTF; cdr3_nt: TGCGCCACCATAGGACAGGACTATGGCTACACCTTC
v_call: TRBV10-3; d_call: TRBD1; j_call: TRBJ1-2; clone_size: .; cdr3_aa: CAIESGGTGSFYGYTF; cdr3_nt: TGTGCCATTGAGTCAGGGGGAACGGGGTCCTTCTATGGCTACACCTTC
v_call: TRBV7-6; d_call: TRBD2; j_call: TRBJ2-5; clone_size: few; cdr3_aa: CASSHSSGGVETQYF; cdr3_nt: TGTGCCAGCAGCCACTCTAGCGGGGGGGTAGAGACCCAGTACTTC
v_call: TRBV6-6; d_call: .; j_call: TRBJ1-4; clone_size: .; cdr3_aa: CASSPSGNEKLFF; cdr3_nt: TGTGCCAGCAGCCCCTCGGGTAATGAAAAACTGTTTTTT
v_call: TRBV7-6; d_call: .; j_call: TRBJ1-1; clone_size: few; cdr3_aa: CASSLAGFDTEAFF; cdr3_nt: TGTGCCAGCAGCTTAGCGGGATTTGACACTGAAGCTTTCTTT
v_call: TRBV13; d_call: .; j_call: TRBJ1-6; clone_size: .; cdr3_aa: CASSEGGDGSPLHF; cdr3_nt: TGTGCCAGCAGCGAGGGAGGCGATGGCTCACCCCTCCACTTT
v_call: TRBV18; d_call: TRBD1; j_call: TRBJ1-6; clone_size: few; cdr3_aa: CASSSGGINSPLHF; cdr3_nt: TGTGCCAGCTCGTCAGGGGGCATTAATTCACCCCTCCACTTT